This T cell receptor (beta chain) was captured by sequencing in a study of cytotoxic CD8 clonotypes in ibrutinib-treated CLL. The CDR3 is made up of 17 amino acids. CDR1 is MGHDK, CDR2 SYGVNS, per germline. The trim removed 4 bases at V and 8 bases at J, leaving 17 bases unmatched. Profiling relied on immunoSEQ multiplex PCR, and the TCRdb table lists in-frame clones only, not all of them. The table includes about 300,000 clones, around 66% detected once. The clonotype was recovered from a human donor with chronic lymphocytic leukemia. The gene calls are TRBV25-1 and TRBJ1-5, with 7 bases aligning to TRBD1. Sequencing used PBMCs, obtained after 36 months of ibrutinib treatment. CDR3 loop: CASSARQGWVVGEPQHF. CDR3 sequence (DNA): TGTGCCAGCAGTGCCCGACAGGGTTGGGTCGTTGGGGAGCCCCAGCATTTT.